A single sample is the source of the 32 T cell receptor beta chains below, sequenced in a study of CD8+CD57+ T cells in acquired aplastic anemia. Investigators profiled TCR beta VDJ and CDR3 from genomic DNA template. TCRdb fed the reads into MiXCR, producing one record per CDR3 protein. The data contain more than 250,000 distinct CDR3 sequences, around 82% of them singletons. The authors sequenced patients whose flow cytometry had shown CD8+CD57+ cell expansion. The sample comprised sorted CD4+, CD8+, or CD8+CD57+ T cells (not recorded which) from PBMCs. The receptors derive from a human donor with aplastic anemia.

DNA for the CDR3: TGTGCCAGCGGGGCGATAAGCACAGATACGCAGTATTTT. The encoded protein is CASGAISTDTQYF. The chain is built from TRBV2 and TRBJ2-3; maybe TRBD1 (5 bases). Germline lookup yields CDR1 SNHLY and CDR2 FYNNEI. The CDR3 has 13 amino acids. With 8 bases removed from V and 0 bases from J, the gap between germline ends came to 9 bases.

This clonotype came up a few times. This chain connects TRBV2 to TRBJ2-7; the D is unclear. The CDR3 is 11 amino acids. V lost 8 bases and J lost 4, with 9 bases in between. Germline values: CDR1 SNHLY, CDR2 FYNNEI. CDR3 bases: TGTGCCAGCCTAGGAAGTTACGAGCAGTACTTC. It is translated as CASLGSYEQYF.

This clonotype was observed a few times. V is TRBV2 and J is TRBJ2-1; the D gene is possibly TRBD1 (5 bases). Germline CDR1 SNHLY, CDR2 FYNNEI. The V end lost 10 bases, the J end lost 6 bases, and 10 bases lay between the germline ends. This CDR3 has 11 amino acids. The CDR3 nucleotides read TGTGCCATTTCCAGGGCCAATGAGCAGTTCTTC. This translates into CAISRANEQFF.

The V call is TRBV5-4, the J call TRBJ2-5; D is perhaps TRBD1 or TRBD2 (6 bases each). The CDR3 has 12 residues. Trimming left V 10 bases short and J 7 bases short, with 17 bases between. Germline CDR1 SGHNT, CDR2 YYREEE (reference sequence). The CDR3 here is CAGRGTGTTQYF. Written as DNA, the CDR3 is TGTGCCGGTAGGGGGACTGGGACGACCCAGTACTTC.

Points on this clonotype: At one end the junction does not follow the germline gene, possibly because of a read error. V is TRBV11-2 and J is TRBJ2-3, with D possibly matching TRBD1 (5 bases). Germline-derived CDR1 and CDR2 are SGHAT and FQNNGV. CDR3 length: 14 amino acids. The CDR3 DNA reads TGTGCCAGCAGCCAAGTATCAGGGCCCGATATGCAGTATTTT. Protein product: CASSQVSGPDMQYF. The full variable domain, completed using reference TRBV11-2 and TRBJ2-3, is EAGVAQSPRYKIIEKRQSVAFWCNPISGHATLYWYQQILGQGPKLLIQFQNNGVVDDSQLPKDRFSAERLKGVDSTLKIQPAKLEDSAVYLCASSQVSGPDMQYFGPGTRLTVL.

The V call is TRBV4-1, the J call TRBJ1-5, with D possibly TRBD1 on 6 matching bases. This CDR3 region has 16 residues. From germline, CDR1 is MGHRA and CDR2 YSYEKL. V shed 6 bases and J shed 6 bases, with 21 bases lying between them. The CDR3 here is CASSTVLRGASQPQHF. The CDR3 DNA sequence: TGCGCCAGCAGTACTGTGTTACGGGGGGCCAGTCAGCCCCAGCATTTT.

A remark on this clonotype: Relative to the germline gene, one junction end is altered; a read error may explain this. The chain couples TRBV7-8 to TRBJ2-7, with a weak D call TRBD2 (6 bases). This CDR3 has 14 residues. CDR1 SGHVS and CDR2 FQNEAQ come from the germline V gene. The CDR3 DNA reads as TGTGCCAGCAGCTTAGTGGAGGGTACCTATGAGCAGTACTTC. It specifies CASSLVEGTYEQYF.

The chain combines TRBV3-1 with TRBJ2-5, with 9 positions matching TRBD1. The length of the CDR3 is 16 residues. Trimming cost V 0 bases and J 5 bases; bases outside gene matches: 7. The germline V gene has CDR1 LGHDT and CDR2 YNNKEL (reference sequence). The CDR3 DNA follows: TGTGCCAGCAGCCAAGATGGGGACAGGGTGTCCGAGACCCAGTACTTC. Translation gives CASSQDGDRVSETQYF.

Of note for this clonotype: This likely comes from a read error, as the CDR3 has no conserved phenylalanine or tryptophan at its end. The DNA is omitted, as the CDR3 cannot be located on it reliably, and the CDR3 follows TCRdb's listing. The chain employs TRBV7-8 and TRBJ2-1; TRBD2 is the table's D call, not checked against the DNA. The V gene's germline CDR1 is SGHVS and CDR2 FQNEAQ. A total of 13 residues make up the CDR3, ends included. CDR3 loop: CASSVGGGPETQY.

This clonotype came up a few times. The chain has TRBV11-3 and TRBJ2-3; D may correspond to TRBD1 or TRBD2 (5 bases each). V was clipped by 1 base and J by 6 bases, with 11 bases between them. The CDR3 length is 14 residues. The germline CDR1 and CDR2 sequences are SGHNT and YENEEA. The CDR3 DNA reads TGTGCCAGCAGCTTAGCTGTGGGACCCGATACGCAGTATTTT. It specifies CASSLAVGPDTQYF.

The CDR3 loop is CASSQRDRERTDTQYF. The CDR3 DNA sequence: TGCGCCAGCAGCCAGAGGGACAGGGAGAGGACAGATACGCAGTATTTT. The chain recombines TRBV4-3 with TRBJ2-3; 9 nucleotides align to TRBD1. V was clipped by 3 bases and J by 3 bases; unmatched bases: 7. The CDR3 totals 16 residues. Per germline, CDR1 LGHNA and CDR2 YSLEER.

This sequence joins TRBV7-9 and TRBJ1-2, with TRBD1 matching 8 bases. The CDR3 is 17 residues long. The trim removed 4 bases at V and 3 bases at J, leaving 13 bases unmatched. Germline lookup yields CDR1 SEHNR and CDR2 FQNEAQ (reference sequence). CDR3 bases: TGTGCCAGCAGCTGGTACAGGGGGGCCTCGGGCGACTATGGCTACACCTTC. It specifies CASSWYRGASGDYGYTF.

In regard to this clonotype: At one of its ends the junction is not consistent with the germline gene, which may arise from a read error. This chain connects TRBV7-9 to TRBJ2-7; no firm D call. This CDR3 has 13 residues. Germline CDR1 reads SEHNR; CDR2 reads FQNEAQ (reference sequence). The CDR3 sequence: CASSLERSYGQYF. The DNA for the CDR3 is TGTGCCAGCAGCTTAGAACGAAGCTACGGGCAGTACTTC. Full variable domain (outside the CDR3, taken from reference TRBV7-9 and TRBJ2-7): DTGVSQNPRHKITKRGQNVTFRCDPISEHNRLYWYRQTLGQGPEFLTYFQNEAQLEKSRLLSDRFSAERPKGSFSTLEIQRTEQGDSAMYLCASSLERSYGQYFGPGTRLTVT.

This clonotype was seen only once. The genes are TRBV24-1 and TRBJ2-1; D is perhaps TRBD2 (5 bases). The germline CDR1 and CDR2 sequences are KGHDR and SFDVKD. Trimming took off 3 bases at V and 8 bases at J, with 10 bases between the two ends. This CDR3 comprises 13 residues. The CDR3 region is CATSDGRTHEQFF. In DNA, the CDR3 is TGTGCCACCAGTGATGGGAGAACACATGAGCAGTTCTTC.

About this clonotype itself: A junction end diverges from the germline sequence, so it may reflect a read error. The rearrangement joins TRBV5-1 to TRBJ1-2; TRBD1 is a possible D gene (5 bases). Germline-derived CDR1 and CDR2 are SGHRS and YFSETQ. The CDR3 is made up of 12 amino acids. Written as DNA, the CDR3 is TGTGCCAGCAGCCAGGGAACGGATGGCTACACCTTC. It encodes CASSQGTDGYTF.

This CDR3 reads CASSDGTENNEQFF. In nucleotides, the CDR3 is TGTGCCAGCAGTGACGGGACGGAAAACAATGAGCAGTTCTTC. This chain uses TRBV6-4 with TRBJ2-1; D may correspond to TRBD1 or TRBD2 (5 bases each). The CDR3 spans 14 residues. Between the trimmed V and J ends, which lost 2 bases and 5 bases, there was a span of 10 bases. Germline V CDR1 and CDR2: MRHNA, SNTAGT.

The V gene is TRBV7-9, the J gene TRBJ2-7, with D perhaps matching TRBD1 (6 bases). Germline V lookup: CDR1 SEHNR, CDR2 FQNEAQ (reference sequence). V was trimmed by 5 bases and J by 3 bases, leaving 11 bases between them. The CDR3 has 13 residues. CDR3 region: CASSGRDIYEQYF. Written as DNA, the CDR3 is TGTGCCAGCAGCGGCCGGGACATCTACGAGCAGTACTTC.

The chain combines TRBV19 with TRBJ2-1; 7 nucleotides match TRBD2. The junction had 21 bases not matched to a gene; V was cut back by 3 bases and J by 16 bases. Germline V CDR1 and CDR2: LNHDA, SQIVND (reference sequence). The CDR3 contains 16 residues. CDR3 residues: CASSMASGDYNEQYFF. The CDR3 nucleotides read TGTGCCAGTAGTATGGCTAGCGGAGACTACAATGAGCAGTACTTCTTC.

A note on this clonotype: A junction end diverges from the germline sequence, so it may reflect a read error. The V call is TRBV7-2, the J call TRBJ2-3, with 9 positions matching TRBD1. CDR3 length: 14 residues. Germline assignment: CDR1 SGHTA and CDR2 FQGNSA. This CDR3 is CASSWTGADTGELF. The CDR3 DNA reads TGTGCCAGCAGCTGGACAGGGGCGGACACCGGGGAGTTGTTT. The complete variable domain, with remaining parts taken from reference TRBV7-2 and TRBJ2-3, reads GAGVSQSPSNKVTEKGKDVELRCDPISGHTALYWYRQSLGQGLEFLIYFQGNSAPDKSGLPSDRFSAERTGGSVSTLTIQRTQQEDSAVYLCASSWTGADTGELFGPGTRLTVL.

This chain links TRBV7-2 with TRBJ1-1; 8 bases are a match to TRBD1. Germline-derived CDR1 and CDR2 are SGHTA and FQGNSA. The J segment lost 14 bases and the V segment lost 5 bases, leaving 19 bases of the junction unmatched. The CDR3 consists of 15 residues. The CDR3 is CASSTSGGVSYEQFF. The CDR3 bases are TGTGCCAGCAGCACCTCAGGGGGCGTCTCCTACGAGCAGTTCTTT. The full variable domain, rest sourced from reference TRBV7-2 and TRBJ1-1, is GAGVSQSPSNKVTEKGKDVELRCDPISGHTALYWYRQSLGQGLEFLIYFQGNSAPDKSGLPSDRFSAERTGGSVSTLTIQRTQQEDSAVYLCASSTSGGVSYEQFFGQGTRLTVV.

To note about this clonotype: Sequence at one end of the junction differs from germline and may be a read error. The V gene is TRBV7-3, the J gene TRBJ2-5; 10 bases agree with TRBD1. This CDR3 has 15 residues. Germline V gene sequence: CDR1 SGHTA, CDR2 FQGTGA. The CDR3 region is CASSSSDRGRTSHYF. The CDR3 nucleotides are TGTGCCAGCAGCTCGAGCGACAGGGGGCGAACCTCCCATTACTTC.

Comment on this clonotype: A junction boundary mismatches the germline segment, possibly from a read error. The chain uses TRBV9 and TRBJ2-7; D possibly corresponds to TRBD2 (6 bases). Germline V CDR1 and CDR2: SGDLS, YYNGEE. This CDR3 has 14 residues. The CDR3 nucleotides are TGTGCCAGCAGCTTAGGGCTCGCGGGGTACGAGAATGACTTC. It translates to CASSLGLAGYENDF.

The CDR3 DNA reads as TGTGCCAGCAGCCATCCGGGCAGCGAGTACCAAGAGACCCAGTACTTC. Amino acids: CASSHPGSEYQETQYF. This chain uses TRBV7-9 with TRBJ2-5; D call uncertain. The CDR3 has 16 amino acids. Trimming removed 5 bases from V and 0 bases from J, with 16 bases in between. From germline, CDR1 is SEHNR and CDR2 FQNEAQ (reference sequence).

In the case of this clonotype: In this CDR3 the conserved last residue, phenylalanine or tryptophan, is missing, so a read error is likely. The rearrangement links TRBV5-6 to TRBJ2-7; possibly TRBD2 for D (5 bases). V lost 4 bases, J lost 3 bases, and 17 bases lay in between. In germline, CDR1 is SGHDT, CDR2 YYEEEE. This CDR3 spans 15 amino acids. For the CDR3, the DNA is TGTGCCAGCAGCGTGGGAGAGCCCCTACTCTACGAGCAGTACCTC. It encodes CASSVGEPLLYEQYL.

This clonotype was recorded only once. This sequence joins TRBV7-2 and TRBJ1-2; 8 bases align to TRBD1. The CDR3 sequence is 15 residues long. Germline values: CDR1 SGHTA, CDR2 FQGNSA. J was trimmed by 7 bases and V by 4 bases; bases with no gene match: 11. As DNA, the CDR3 is TGTGCCAGCAGCTCCCTCGGACAGGGTTCCAGTGGCTACACCTTC. Its protein product is CASSSLGQGSSGYTF.

Remarks on this clonotype: The CDR3 ends on some other residue instead of the conserved phenylalanine or tryptophan, so this is likely a read error. No DNA is shown, since the ends of the CDR3 on it are uncertain; the CDR3 is the one TCRdb lists. The genes are TRBV7-9 and TRBJ2-5. From germline, CDR1 is SEHNR and CDR2 FQNEAQ (reference sequence). The length of the CDR3 is 13 amino acids, counting both ends. The CDR3 loop reads CASSLGGSYIEEL.

The chain links TRBV9 to TRBJ1-1, with TRBD1 matching 9 bases. This CDR3 spans 15 amino acids. The germline V gene has CDR1 SGDLS and CDR2 YYNGEE. Trimming cost V 5 bases and J 10 bases; bases outside gene matches: 15. The CDR3 reads CASRVDGTGNNPAFF. The CDR3, as DNA: TGTGCCAGCAGAGTGGATGGGACAGGGAACAATCCAGCTTTCTTT.

The rearrangement links TRBV2 to TRBJ2-1; 7 bases match TRBD2. Germline V gene data show CDR1 as SNHLY and CDR2 as FYNNEI. Trimming took 3 bases from V and 8 from J; bases not matched to a gene: 16. CDR3 length equals 17 residues. The CDR3 loop reads CASSEERLVGGKHEQFF. The DNA for the CDR3 is TGTGCCAGCAGTGAGGAGCGATTGGTGGGAGGGAAGCATGAGCAGTTCTTC.

On this clonotype: It is likely a read error, because the conserved phenylalanine at the end of the CDR3 is missing. The DNA is omitted, as the CDR3 cannot be located on it reliably, and the CDR3 follows TCRdb's listing. The chain links TRBV7-6 to TRBJ1-2. The CDR3 length equals 13 residues, ends included. The V gene's germline CDR1 is SGHVS and CDR2 FNYEAQ. CDR3 amino acids: CASSLVQALRENI.

Concerning this clonotype: One junction end disagrees with the germline gene, perhaps due to a read error. The chain carries TRBV7-9 and TRBJ1-6; 9 bases map to TRBD1. The CDR3 consists of 14 residues. Germline V lookup: CDR1 SEHNR, CDR2 FQNEAQ (reference sequence). CDR3 loop: CAGQGTRETQSFGF. Here the CDR3 DNA reads TGTGCCGGACAGGGGACTAGGGAGACCCAGTCCTTCGGCTTT.

V usage is TRBV7-9 and J usage is TRBJ2-1; 8 nucleotides agree with TRBD2. This CDR3 is 16 amino acids long. With V trimmed by 7 bases and J by 10 bases, 18 bases remained unmatched. CDR1 and CDR2 from the germline V gene are SEHNR and FQNEAQ (reference sequence). CDR3 amino acids: CASNGTKRGYYFEQFF. The DNA for the CDR3 is TGTGCCAGCAACGGAACGAAGCGGGGGTACTACTTCGAGCAGTTCTTC.

Comment on this clonotype: Sequence at one end of the junction differs from germline and may be a read error. This sequence joins TRBV5-5 and TRBJ2-7, with 15 bases matching TRBD2. The CDR3 length is 17 residues. Germline V gene data show CDR1 as SGHKS and CDR2 as YYEKEE (reference sequence). The DNA of the CDR3 is TGCGCCAGCAGCCAAGAGGGACTAGCGGGGGGTTACTACGAGCAGTACTTC. It specifies CASSQEGLAGGYYEQYF.